Below are 6 T cell receptor beta chains sequenced from a single sample in a study of blood T cell repertoires in COVID-19 (dated by TCRdb to about 2020). Library preparation used the immunoSEQ multiplex PCR assay. The clones in this table, taken by TCRdb from immuneACCESS, are in-frame only. Not every clone is retained; where verified, under half of the shortfall comes from an unresolved V gene, and the cause of the rest is unknown. This sample lists around 260,000 clones; 80% to 90% were detected once. Approximately 2.3% of the sample is in the top ten clones. Sequenced sample: peripheral blood. These receptors were collected from a woman in her fifties or sixties with acute or convalescent COVID-19.

This chain uses TRBV11-2 with TRBJ1-4; D is perhaps TRBD1 (5 bases). CDR1 is SGHAT, CDR2 FQNNGV, per germline. Trimming removed 3 bases at V and 7 bases at J, with 9 bases between. This CDR3 has 13 residues. CDR3 residues: CASSLGRREKLFF. The CDR3 DNA is TGTGCCAGCAGCTTGGGGCGTCGTGAAAAACTGTTTTTT.

This clone was seen only a few times. V and J are TRBV24-1 and TRBJ1-5, with TRBD1 matching over 7 bases. Looked up from germline, CDR1 is KGHDR and CDR2 is SFDVKD. The trim removed 0 bases at V and 6 bases at J, leaving 7 bases unmatched. The CDR3 runs 16 residues. The chain's CDR3 is CATSDLKSGGGQPQHF. CDR3 coding DNA: TGTGCCACCAGTGATTTGAAATCAGGGGGAGGTCAGCCCCAGCATTTT.

The chain joins TRBV3-1 (or the pseudogene TRBV3-2) to TRBJ2-7; 10 positions match TRBD1. The CDR3 spans 15 residues. The junction had 9 bases not matched to a gene; V was cut back by 4 bases and J by 6 bases. In germline, CDR1 is LGHDT, CDR2 YNNKEL (reference sequence). The CDR3 DNA is TGTGCCAGCAGCCCCAGTGGGGACAGGGGAGGCGAGCAGTACTTC. This sequence encodes CASSPSGDRGGEQYF.

The chain joins TRBV5-1 to TRBJ2-3; the D is unclear. The CDR3 runs to 14 residues. In germline, CDR1 is SGHRS, CDR2 YFSETQ. Trimming took off 2 bases at V and 2 bases at J, with 9 bases between the two ends. The CDR3 nucleotides read TGCGCCAGCAGCTTTCGTCGACTCACAGATACGCAGTATTTT. It is translated as CASSFRRLTDTQYF.

This rearrangement joins TRBV29-1 to TRBJ2-5; the D gene is possibly TRBD1 (8 bases). From germline, CDR1 is SQVTM and CDR2 ANQGSEA. The CDR3 runs 12 residues. Trimming took off 6 bases at V and 5 bases at J, with 13 bases between the two ends. The CDR3 sequence: CSVTGGVETQYF. DNA of the CDR3: TGCAGCGTAACAGGGGGGGTCGAGACCCAGTACTTC.

The rearrangement joins TRBV18 to TRBJ2-5, with 7 bases identical to TRBD2. This CDR3 has 16 amino acids. Germline V CDR1 and CDR2: KGHSH, LQKENI. J lost 5 bases, V lost 2 bases, and 11 bases had no gene match. The CDR3 region has the DNA TGTGCCAGCTCACCATTGCGAGCGGGAATGGGGGAGACCCAGTACTTC. Its protein product is CASSPLRAGMGETQYF. The full variable domain, rest sourced from reference TRBV18 and TRBJ2-5, is NAGVMQNPRHLVRRRGQEARLRCSPMKGHSHVYWYRQLPEEGLKFMVYLQKENIIDESGMPKERFSAEFPKEGPSILRIQQVVRGDSAAYFCASSPLRAGMGETQYFGPGTRLLVL.